Listed here is a single TCR beta chain. The ends lost 7 bases at V and 5 bases at J; junction bases unmatched: 6. This CDR3 is built from 12 residues. Germline V gene lookup returns CDR1 SQVTM and CDR2 ANQGSEA. The data were produced by immunoSEQ multiplex PCR, yet TCRdb's version contains in-frame clones alone and is incomplete. The sample has roughly 70,000 clones; about 91% are singletons. The record originates from a study of T cell changes during pregnancy in multiple sclerosis. The sample here was peripheral blood, taken in the first trimester of pregnancy. This chain connects TRBV29-1 to TRBJ2-7; 9 nucleotides align to TRBD2. This receptor was identified in a female donor with multiple sclerosis, enrolled in a pregnancy study. CDR3 in amino acids: CSGAGGLNEQYF. In DNA, the CDR3 is TGCAGCGGCGCGGGAGGGCTAAACGAGCAGTACTTC.